This T cell receptor beta chain is drawn from a study of yellow fever vaccine responses in identical twins. Study outcomes and limitations: Reportedly, twins showed a vaccine T cell response that looked partly convergent and partly personalized.

V lost 2 bases to trimming and J lost 6 bases, with 16 bases between them. Germline V lookup: CDR1 SGHAT, CDR2 FQDESV (reference sequence). The CDR3 loop spans 15 amino acids. TCRdb processed the RT-PCR reads anew with MiXCR; each CDR3 protein has one entry. The table lists about 21,000 distinct CDR3 sequences, roughly 80% of them singletons. As concerns this clonotype: What it binds is not known.

The source of this sequence is a woman aged 18-30 years who received the yellow fever vaccine. The sample consisted of T cells from blood (PBMCs), unsorted or a sorted subset (not recorded which), taken before or after yellow fever vaccination (not recorded which). V and J are TRBV11-1 and TRBJ1-2; possibly TRBD1 for D (5 bases). CDR3: CASSLSRESLHGYTF. As DNA, the CDR3 is TGTGCCAGCAGCTTATCCAGGGAGTCCCTTCATGGCTACACCTTC.